This T cell receptor (beta chain) was profiled in a study of lung T cells in sarcoidosis with Löfgren's syndrome. Background on the study: Löfgren's syndrome patients were the main repertoire analysis focus.

In TCRdb, the reads were re-called with MiXCR into one record per CDR3 protein. The data hold about 63,000 distinct CDR3 sequences, with about 20% observed a single time. The V gene's germline CDR1 is LNHDA and CDR2 SQIVND (reference sequence). The CDR3 covers 15 residues. Trimming removed 5 bases from V and 1 base from J, with 12 bases in between. This clonotype was observed a few times. The antigen is unknown. Whole-study findings and limits: TRAV12-1 and TRBV2 were reportedly most expanded in Löfgren's patients. Shared TRAV12-1 and TRBV2 CDR3 motifs were reported across several patients.

This clonotype was obtained from a human donor with sarcoidosis (Löfgren's syndrome or another form), or a control subject (not recorded which). Sequenced sample: CD4+ T cells from PBMCs. The chain combines TRBV19 with TRBJ1-5; no clear D gene. CDR3 nucleotide sequence: TGTGCCAGTAGTCAGGACGGTGACAGCAATCAGCCCCAGCATTTT. This sequence encodes CASSQDGDSNQPQHF. The complete variable domain, with remaining parts taken from reference TRBV19 and TRBJ1-5, reads DGGITQSPKYLFRKEGQNVTLSCEQNLNHDAMYWYRQDPGQGLRLIYYSQIVNDFQKGDIAEGYSVSREKKESFPLTVTSAQKNPTAFYLCASSQDGDSNQPQHFGDGTRLSIL.